This TCR beta chain was identified during a study of T cell changes during pregnancy in multiple sclerosis. Per germline, CDR1 SGHRS and CDR2 YFSETQ. The V and J ends lost 1 base and 0 bases respectively, with 11 bases between them. The length of the CDR3 is 16 residues. Sequencing was performed with immunoSEQ multiplex PCR; in TCRdb, only in-frame clones are kept and a portion is missing. The sample yields about 36,000 clones, almost 95% seen once. The sequencing here drew on CD4+ T cells from peripheral blood mononuclear cells, taken in the third trimester of pregnancy. The rearrangement uses TRBV5-1 and TRBJ1-3; D possibly corresponds to TRBD1 (5 bases). The sequence was obtained from a female donor in good health, enrolled as a control in a pregnancy study. The CDR3 DNA reads TGCGCCAGCAGCTTGCGGGAGGGACGCTCTGGAAACACCATATATTTT. Translated: CASSLREGRSGNTIYF.